These 31 T cell receptor beta chains share one sample of origin, sequenced in a study of shared clonotypes between healthy human individuals. Only CD45RO-negative cells positively selected for CCR7 counted as naive CD8 cells, so terminally differentiated effector memory CD45RA+ cells were excluded. Profiled with immunoSEQ multiplex PCR; TCRdb holds only in-frame clones, not every one. The table records about 2 million clones, approximately 94% of them present only once. Specimen: naive CD8+ T cells sorted from blood. The origin of the receptors is a man aged 18 to 29 in good health.

This CDR3 is CASSRGRADYEQYF. The CDR3 coding sequence is TGTGCCAGCAGCCGAGGGAGGGCGGACTACGAGCAGTACTTC. The chain carries TRBV13 and TRBJ2-7, with TRBD2 matching over 7 bases. The CDR3 consists of 14 residues. Germline V lookup: CDR1 PRHDT, CDR2 FYEKMQ (reference sequence). Unmatched junction bases numbered 7, after V lost 5 bases and J lost 3 bases. The full variable domain, completed using reference TRBV13 and TRBJ2-7, is AAGVIQSPRHLIKEKRETATLKCYPIPRHDTVYWYQQGPGQDPQFLISFYEKMQSDKGSIPDRFSAQQFSDYHSELNMSSLELGDSALYFCASSRGRADYEQYFGPGTRLTVT.

The genes are TRBV9 and TRBJ1-3, with D hard to call. The CDR3 spans 13 residues. V was pared by 1 base and J by 4 bases, with 6 bases between. Looked up from germline, CDR1 is SGDLS and CDR2 is YYNGEE. The CDR3: CASSVNAGNTIYF. CDR3 bases: TGTGCCAGCAGCGTAAACGCCGGAAACACCATATATTTT. Full variable domain (rest looked up from reference TRBV9 and TRBJ1-3): DSGVTQTPKHLITATGQRVTLRCSPRSGDLSVYWYQQSLDQGLQFLIQYYNGEERAKGNILERFSAQQFPDLHSELNLSSLELGDSALYFCASSVNAGNTIYFGEGSWLTVV.

V and J are TRBV6-1 and TRBJ1-3; D is unresolved. Germline V CDR1 and CDR2: MNHNS, SASEGT. The V end lost 4 bases, the J end lost 2 bases, and 6 bases lay between the germline ends. The CDR3 consists of 13 residues. This CDR3 reads CASSGDPGNTIYF. DNA of the CDR3: TGTGCCAGCAGTGGGGATCCTGGAAACACCATATATTTT.

This chain links TRBV9 with TRBJ1-1, with a weak D call TRBD1 (6 bases). This CDR3 is 16 amino acids long. Trimming pared 0 bases from V and 0 bases from J, leaving 12 bases between. The germline V gene has CDR1 SGDLS and CDR2 YYNGEE. The CDR3 reads CASSVEGGLVNTEAFF. DNA of the CDR3: TGTGCCAGCAGCGTAGAAGGGGGTTTGGTGAACACTGAAGCTTTCTTT.

The chain has TRBV9 and TRBJ2-2; D might be TRBD1 (6 bases). CDR1 is SGDLS, CDR2 YYNGEE, per germline. The CDR3 contains 17 residues. V was cut by 4 bases and J by 6 bases, with 22 bases left in between. The CDR3 DNA sequence: TGTGCCAGCAGCACCCAGTCTAGGGGGACCACACCCGGGGAGCTGTTTTTT. Its translation: CASSTQSRGTTPGELFF. Based on the CDR3 plus reference TRBV9 and TRBJ2-2, the full variable domain is DSGVTQTPKHLITATGQRVTLRCSPRSGDLSVYWYQQSLDQGLQFLIQYYNGEERAKGNILERFSAQQFPDLHSELNLSSLELGDSALYFCASSTQSRGTTPGELFFGEGSRLTVL.

This rearrangement joins TRBV7-9 to TRBJ2-7, with 8 bases that match TRBD1. Trimming at V came to 4 bases and at J to 4 bases, leaving 15 bases not matched to a gene. Per the germline V gene, CDR1 is SEHNR and CDR2 is FQNEAQ (reference sequence). CDR3 length: 17 amino acids. DNA for the CDR3: TGTGCCAGCAGCTCAGGGGGGACAGGAACTTTTTTGTACGAGCAGTACTTC. Amino acids: CASSSGGTGTFLYEQYF.

This chain uses TRBV7-2 with TRBJ2-1, with 9 bases identical to TRBD2. Germline loops: CDR1 SGHTA, CDR2 FQGNSA. This CDR3 region has 17 residues. V shed 3 bases and J 1 base; nucleotides not matched to a gene: 7. CDR3 in amino acids: CASSFFSGSSSYNEQFF. Written as DNA, the CDR3 is TGTGCCAGCAGCTTTTTTAGCGGGAGCAGTTCCTACAATGAGCAGTTCTTC.

The V gene is TRBV7-8, the J gene TRBJ2-1; D gene unclear. The CDR3 covers 19 residues. V was trimmed by 1 base and J by 4 bases, leaving 23 bases between them. From germline, CDR1 is SGHVS and CDR2 FQNEAQ. The CDR3 DNA reads as TGTGCCAGCAGCTTAGGTTCACCGGCACTCTCTTCTCCTTACAATGAGCAGTTCTTC. Residues: CASSLGSPALSSPYNEQFF.

The chain uses TRBV11-2 and TRBJ2-7; 13 bases line up with TRBD2. Germline CDR1 reads SGHAT; CDR2 reads FQNNGV. Trimming took 5 bases from V and 2 from J; bases not matched to a gene: 3. The CDR3 runs 15 residues. CDR3: CASSGLAGVTYEQYF. The CDR3 DNA is TGTGCCAGCAGCGGACTAGCGGGAGTAACCTACGAGCAGTACTTC.

The V call is TRBV19, the J call TRBJ2-1; the D is unclear. Germline loops: CDR1 LNHDA, CDR2 SQIVND (reference sequence). The CDR3 is made up of 13 amino acids. V was pared by 5 bases and J by 5 bases, with 10 bases between. The CDR3 region is CASSPHLDNEQFF. The DNA for the CDR3 is TGTGCCAGTAGTCCGCACTTGGACAATGAGCAGTTCTTC. Filled out from reference TRBV19 and TRBJ2-1, the complete variable domain reads DGGITQSPKYLFRKEGQNVTLSCEQNLNHDAMYWYRQDPGQGLRLIYYSQIVNDFQKGDIAEGYSVSREKKESFPLTVTSAQKNPTAFYLCASSPHLDNEQFFGPGTRLTVL.

As to this clone: The same CDR3 is also encoded by other DNA sequences in this sample. The rearrangement uses TRBV7-9 and TRBJ1-1, with a possible D match to TRBD1 (5 bases). Per germline, CDR1 SEHNR and CDR2 FQNEAQ (reference sequence). The CDR3 totals 12 residues. V lost 4 bases and J lost 4, with 7 bases in between. The CDR3 region is CASSSGGTEAFF. For the CDR3, the DNA is TGTGCCAGCAGCTCGGGGGGCACTGAAGCTTTCTTT.

This chain uses TRBV10-3 with TRBJ2-1; tentatively, D is TRBD2 (6 bases). V shed 2 bases and J shed 9 bases, with 11 bases lying between them. Looked up from germline, CDR1 is ENHRY and CDR2 is SYGVKD. This CDR3 spans 13 amino acids. In DNA form, the CDR3 reads TGTGCCATCAGTGAGGTGGGGCGGGGTGAGCAGTTCTTC. It is translated as CAISEVGRGEQFF.

The rearrangement links TRBV6-5 to TRBJ1-2, with 7 bases that match TRBD1. The CDR3 sequence is 14 residues long. The germline V gene encodes CDR1 MNHEY and CDR2 SVGAGI. V shed 2 bases, J shed 5 bases, and the junction held 5 bases outside the gene matches. This CDR3 reads CASSYGTAVYGYTF. For the CDR3, the DNA is TGTGCCAGCAGTTACGGGACAGCTGTATATGGCTACACCTTC.

This chain joins TRBV11-2 and TRBJ2-5; either TRBD1 or TRBD2 may supply D (5 bases each). V lost 5 bases, J lost 5 bases, and 18 bases lay in between. There are 15 residues in the CDR3. Looked up from germline, CDR1 is SGHAT and CDR2 is FQNNGV. CDR3 sequence: CASSNDLGETETQYF. CDR3 sequence (DNA): TGTGCCAGCAGCAACGATCTGGGGGAAACGGAGACCCAGTACTTC.

This clone is a singleton in its sample. The chain combines TRBV29-1 with TRBJ2-7; 8 nucleotides match TRBD2. With V trimmed by 3 bases and J by 2 bases, 6 bases remained unmatched. Germline V gene data show CDR1 as SQVTM and CDR2 as ANQGSEA. CDR3 length: 14 residues. CDR3 sequence reads: CSVEAGGGPYEQYF. The CDR3 nucleotides read TGCAGCGTTGAGGCGGGAGGCGGACCCTACGAGCAGTACTTC.

The chain is built from TRBV4-1 and TRBJ2-2; D unresolved. CDR3 length: 14 residues. Per germline, CDR1 MGHRA and CDR2 YSYEKL. V gave up 4 bases and J gave up 4 bases, with 10 bases separating them. CDR3 nucleotides: TGCGCCAGCAGCCTCTCCCACGTCACCGGGGAGCTGTTTTTT. It is translated as CASSLSHVTGELFF.

This clone showed up just once. The CDR3 protein is CAITRTPGSNTGELFF. The CDR3 DNA reads as TGTGCCATCACTAGAACCCCCGGGTCGAACACCGGGGAGCTGTTTTTT. The V and J genes are TRBV10-3 and TRBJ2-2; D gene uncertain. The CDR3 contains 16 residues. V lost 7 bases and J 0 bases, leaving 15 bases between the germline ends. Germline V gene data show CDR1 as ENHRY and CDR2 as SYGVKD.

V is TRBV29-1 and J is TRBJ2-7; 10 bases line up with TRBD2. The CDR3 length is 13 residues. J was trimmed by 6 bases and V by 2 bases; bases with no gene match: 4. CDR1 SQVTM and CDR2 ANQGSEA come from the germline V gene. CDR3 sequence reads: CSVEQRGGIEQYF. CDR3 nucleotide sequence: TGCAGCGTTGAACAGCGGGGGGGGATCGAGCAGTACTTC.

As regards this clone: Within the sample, other DNA sequences also encode this same CDR3. The gene calls are TRBV27 and TRBJ1-6, with D tentatively TRBD1 (5 bases). The V end lost 3 bases, the J end lost 7 bases, and 10 bases lay between the germline ends. The germline CDR1 and CDR2 sequences are MNHEY and SMNVEV (reference sequence). CDR3 length: 14 amino acids. The CDR3 here is CASSLIGVNSPLHF. CDR3 DNA sequence: TGTGCCAGCAGTTTGATAGGGGTGAATTCACCCCTCCACTTT.

As concerns this clone: This same CDR3 is encoded by further DNA sequences in the sample. The rearrangement joins TRBV27 to TRBJ1-1; D perhaps matches TRBD1 (5 bases). With 1 base removed from V and 3 bases from J, the gap between germline ends came to 6 bases. The CDR3 is 13 amino acids. Germline V lookup: CDR1 MNHEY, CDR2 SMNVEV (reference sequence). The DNA of the CDR3 is TGTGCCAGCAGTTTATTAGGGGACACTGAAGCTTTCTTT. Residues: CASSLLGDTEAFF.

As DNA, the CDR3 is TGTGCCAGCAGTTACGGAGCGAATCCGTCCTACGAGCAGTACTTC. Translated: CASSYGANPSYEQYF. The chain joins TRBV6-5 to TRBJ2-7; no reliable D call. Germline assignment: CDR1 MNHEY and CDR2 SVGAGI. Between the trimmed V and J ends, which lost 2 bases and 1 base, there was a span of 12 bases. The CDR3 is 15 amino acids.

About this clone itself: This sample includes further DNA sequences coding for the same CDR3. The J gene is TRBJ2-7, the V gene TRBV7-9; D tentatively fits TRBD1 or TRBD2 (5 bases each). CDR1 and CDR2 from the germline V gene are SEHNR and FQNEAQ (reference sequence). V was pared by 4 bases and J by 2 bases, with 9 bases between. The CDR3 totals 13 residues. This CDR3 reads CASSSGPTYEQYF. The CDR3 coding sequence is TGTGCCAGCAGCTCGGGACCGACCTACGAGCAGTACTTC. The whole variable domain, filled in from reference TRBV7-9 and TRBJ2-7, reads DTGVSQNPRHKITKRGQNVTFRCDPISEHNRLYWYRQTLGQGPEFLTYFQNEAQLEKSRLLSDRFSAERPKGSFSTLEIQRTEQGDSAMYLCASSSGPTYEQYFGPGTRLTVT.

This chain connects TRBV27 to TRBJ2-7, with 7 bases fitting TRBD2. V was clipped by 1 base and J by 7 bases; unmatched bases: 10. This CDR3 is 15 amino acids long. Germline lookup yields CDR1 MNHEY and CDR2 SMNVEV (reference sequence). In nucleotides, the CDR3 is TGTGCCAGCAGTTTATTGGGGGGAGGGCCGGGAGAGCAGTACTTC. Its protein product is CASSLLGGGPGEQYF.

Notes on this clone: This specimen includes other DNA sequences encoding the same CDR3. The chain couples TRBV9 to TRBJ2-7; D gene uncertain. The germline V gene has CDR1 SGDLS and CDR2 YYNGEE. The germline V and J ends were trimmed by 0 bases and 2 bases, with 12 bases remaining between them. The CDR3 is 15 amino acids. Written as DNA, the CDR3 is TGTGCCAGCAGCGTAGGTGGCGGCAGTACCTACGAGCAGTACTTC. This translates into CASSVGGGSTYEQYF. Together with reference TRBV9 and TRBJ2-7, the CDR3 gives the full variable domain: DSGVTQTPKHLITATGQRVTLRCSPRSGDLSVYWYQQSLDQGLQFLIQYYNGEERAKGNILERFSAQQFPDLHSELNLSSLELGDSALYFCASSVGGGSTYEQYFGPGTRLTVT.

The V and J genes are TRBV7-9 and TRBJ2-7, with D possibly TRBD2 on 6 matching bases. Germline loops: CDR1 SEHNR, CDR2 FQNEAQ (reference sequence). CDR3 size: 14 residues. Deletions cut 11 bases from V and 0 bases from J, with 17 bases between. As DNA, the CDR3 is TGTGCCTGCGACCGGGACGGGAGCTCCTACGAGCAGTACTTC. This gives the protein CACDRDGSSYEQYF.

The V call is TRBV7-6, the J call TRBJ1-2; possibly TRBD1 for D (5 bases). V was cut by 8 bases and J by 4 bases, with 23 bases left in between. This CDR3 is 16 amino acids long. The germline CDR1 and CDR2 sequences are SGHVS and FNYEAQ. The CDR3 loop reads CASSPGRGEGPYGYTF. CDR3 nucleotides: TGTGCCAGCTCCCCAGGCCGGGGCGAGGGACCCTATGGCTACACCTTC.

Of note for this clone: The same CDR3 is also encoded by other DNA sequences in this sample. The V gene is TRBV27, the J gene TRBJ2-7; 7 nucleotides align to TRBD1. Trimming at V came to 2 bases and at J to 6 bases, leaving 4 bases not matched to a gene. Germline V CDR1 and CDR2: MNHEY, SMNVEV (reference sequence). The CDR3 spans 13 residues. CDR3 bases: TGTGCCAGCAGTTTAGACAGGGTAGCCGAGCAGTACTTC. Its translation is CASSLDRVAEQYF.

This chain links TRBV7-2 with TRBJ2-7; no clear D. The CDR3 runs 13 residues. CDR1 is SGHTA and CDR2 is FQGNSA in the germline V gene. The V end was cut by 5 bases, the J end by 3 bases, with 11 bases between. CDR3 sequence (DNA): TGTGCCAGCAGCCTGAATCTTAACTACGAGCAGTACTTC. It specifies CASSLNLNYEQYF.

Comments on this clone: Different DNA sequences within this sample yield the same CDR3. The J gene is TRBJ2-7, the V gene TRBV6-5; 7 bases are a match to TRBD2. The CDR3 length is 14 residues. The germline V gene encodes CDR1 MNHEY and CDR2 SVGAGI. The J segment lost 0 bases and the V segment lost 8 bases, leaving 7 bases of the junction unmatched. The chain's CDR3 is CASSPGGSSYEQYF. Written as DNA, the CDR3 is TGTGCCAGCTCACCCGGCGGGAGCTCCTACGAGCAGTACTTC.

The rearrangement links TRBV27 to TRBJ2-7; perhaps TRBD1 as D (6 bases). The germline CDR1 and CDR2 sequences are MNHEY and SMNVEV (reference sequence). Trimming pared 4 bases from V and 5 bases from J, leaving 12 bases between. This CDR3 is 13 amino acids long. The CDR3 reads CASSSRDTHEQYF. CDR3 in DNA: TGTGCCAGCAGTTCCCGGGACACCCACGAGCAGTACTTC.

This CDR3 is CASSPTPGRGEQYF. Here the CDR3 DNA reads TGTGCCAGCAGCCCTACCCCAGGGAGGGGCGAGCAGTACTTC. This chain connects TRBV27 to TRBJ2-7; 7 positions match TRBD2. CDR1 and CDR2 (germline): MNHEY, SMNVEV (reference sequence). Trimming cost V 6 bases and J 6 bases; bases outside gene matches: 11. This CDR3 comprises 14 residues.